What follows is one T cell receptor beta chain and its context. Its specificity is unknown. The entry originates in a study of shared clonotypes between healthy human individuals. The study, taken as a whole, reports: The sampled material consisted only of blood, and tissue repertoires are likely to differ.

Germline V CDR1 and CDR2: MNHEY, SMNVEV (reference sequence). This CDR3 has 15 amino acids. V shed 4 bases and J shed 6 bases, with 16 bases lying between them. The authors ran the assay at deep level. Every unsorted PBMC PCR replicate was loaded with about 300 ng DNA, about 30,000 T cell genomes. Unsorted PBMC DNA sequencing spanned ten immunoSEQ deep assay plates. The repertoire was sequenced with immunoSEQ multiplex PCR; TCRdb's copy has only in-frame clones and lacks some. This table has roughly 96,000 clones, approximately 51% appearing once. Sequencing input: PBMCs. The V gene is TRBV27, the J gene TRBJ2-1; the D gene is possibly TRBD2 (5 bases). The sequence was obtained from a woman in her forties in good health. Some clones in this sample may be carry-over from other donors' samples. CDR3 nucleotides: TGTGCCAGCAGTTATCAGAGGGAGAGTCTCAATGAGCAGTTCTTC. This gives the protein CASSYQRESLNEQFF.